This T cell receptor (beta chain) was captured by sequencing in a study of beta chain features in type 1 diabetes. Study overall: All samples yielded roughly 110 million examined sorted cells.

Sorted cells reached over 95% purity in every population. The germline V gene encodes CDR1 MDHEN and CDR2 SYDVKM. V was cut by 3 bases and J by 6 bases, with 15 bases left in between. The CDR3 has 15 amino acids. Expressed TCRB transcripts were sequenced after all isolated RNA was converted to cDNA. The table came from immunoSEQ multiplex PCR; TCRdb's copy has only in-frame clones and leaves some out. The table lists under 150,000 clones, less than 8.5% of them singletons. Source material: central memory CD4+ T cells from blood. The chain recombines TRBV28 with TRBJ2-1; D is unclear. This TCR was recovered from a woman aged 25 to 39 in good health. In nucleotides, the CDR3 is TGTGCCAGCAGTTTTTCAGGAAGGCCCCCCAATGAGCAGTTCTTC. Protein sequence: CASSFSGRPPNEQFF.